This entry lists 3 T cell receptor beta chains sequenced from one sample in a study of cytomegalovirus exposure and HLA in healthy donors. Only in-frame clones appear in the TCRdb table, and some are missing; sequencing was by immunoSEQ multiplex PCR. The sample shows fewer than 200,000 clones, about 89% of them seen only once. Sequenced: PBMCs. Source of these receptors: a man in his late teens or twenties in good health and CMV-seropositive.

V is TRBV27 and J is TRBJ1-2; 8 bases agree with TRBD1. Germline V CDR1 and CDR2: MNHEY, SMNVEV (reference sequence). The trim removed 6 bases at V and 5 bases at J, leaving 11 bases unmatched. This CDR3 comprises 15 residues. The DNA of the CDR3 is TGTGCCAGCAGCTATGACCCGACAGGGGTATATGGCTACACCTTC. Translating gives CASSYDPTGVYGYTF.

The chain recombines TRBV28 with TRBJ1-4; D may be TRBD1 (5 bases). V was trimmed by 5 bases and J by 11 bases, leaving 9 bases between them. Germline V CDR1 and CDR2: MDHEN, SYDVKM. The CDR3 spans 11 residues. CDR3 sequence reads: CASSTGGKLFF. The CDR3 DNA reads TGTGCCAGCAGTACCGGGGGGAAACTGTTTTTT.

This rearrangement joins TRBV7-9 to TRBJ1-5; no clear D. The CDR3 totals 13 residues. The germline gives CDR1 SEHNR, CDR2 FQNEAQ (reference sequence). V was cut by 5 bases and J by 6 bases, with 11 bases left in between. The CDR3 loop reads CASSGEGSQPQHF. The CDR3 nucleotides are TGTGCCAGCAGCGGGGAAGGGAGTCAGCCCCAGCATTTT. Full variable domain (missing parts from reference TRBV7-9 and TRBJ1-5): DTGVSQNPRHKITKRGQNVTFRCDPISEHNRLYWYRQTLGQGPEFLTYFQNEAQLEKSRLLSDRFSAERPKGSFSTLEIQRTEQGDSAMYLCASSGEGSQPQHFGDGTRLSIL.